This TCR beta chain is drawn from a study of blood T cell repertoires in COVID-19. The wider study: Acute-phase and convalescent COVID-19 samples originated in the United States, Italy and Spain.

Sequenced by immunoSEQ multiplex PCR; TCRdb stores in-frame clones only, minus some. The sample records tens of thousands of clones, more than 75% being singletons. From germline, CDR1 is SGHDN and CDR2 FVKESK. Trimming stripped 3 bases from V and 6 bases from J, with 6 bases between. The CDR3 has 12 residues. Sequenced sample: peripheral blood. The V call is TRBV14, the J call TRBJ2-1; D gene ambiguous. This receptor was identified in a woman aged 80 or older with COVID-19, enrolled during active disease. CDR3 protein: CASSQWANEQFF. The CDR3 DNA sequence: TGTGCCAGCAGCCAGTGGGCCAATGAGCAGTTCTTC.